This T cell receptor beta chain was sequenced in a study of blood T cell repertoires in COVID-19 (dated by TCRdb to 2018 to 2021). For context, the study as a whole: Collaborator samples came from the United States, Italy and Spain and covered acute and convalescent phases of COVID-19. The samples were drawn from two sources: the first 160 participants of the ongoing ImmuneRACE study, and over 1,000 subjects contributed by 6 global collaborators. The prospective study material was composed of cDNA or gDNA derived from T cells, B-cell-depleted T cells, or PBMCs. A freely available public database, intended as a resource for researchers studying the immune response to SARS-CoV-2, is where the repertoires were released. Nearly every sample came with metadata listing a de-identified subject ID, COVID-19 status, age in years and sex. Where HLA class I and class II types were available, the types were taken from metadata supplied by the sample provider, not from assay-based typing. Deeply sampled blood TCRbeta repertoires from subjects exposed to, actively infected with, or recovered from COVID-19 were included in the dataset. What the study reported, not specific to this receptor: The quantity of clinical and demographic metadata differed by source and by participant and was supplied without curation.

Whole blood was collected in K2EDTA tubes by collaborating institutions according to the institutions' own protocols. For TCRbeta analysis, collaborators shipped samples in one of three forms: frozen whole blood, isolated PBMCs, or DNA extracted from either of those sample types. In regard to this clone: Its specific antigen is unknown. The sample holds no much larger clone one base away, and base qualities are not on file.

The germline V gene supplies CDR1 MRHNA and CDR2 SNTAGT. At the junction V is shortened by 8 bases and J by 8 bases, with 15 bases in between. Counted from cysteine to phenylalanine, this CDR3 has 12 amino acids. Of all the DNA, just the CDR3 is kept, 36 bases in frame from base 1. The immunoSEQ Assay, a bias-controlled multiplex PCR, was used to amplify TCRbeta CDR3 regions from genomic DNA. In the source study's methods: Within the assay, amplification of reference gene primers was used to estimate how many nucleated cells each sample contained. Sequence reads were collapsed and filtered to measure the absolute abundance of every unique TCRbeta CDR3 rearrangement. For each sample, productive Simpson clonality was calculated as the square root of Simpson's diversity index across productive rearrangements. TCRdb retrieved this table from immuneACCESS and kept in-frame rearrangements only. Not all clones are present; in checked studies, unresolved V genes account for under half, and no reason is known for the remainder. That table furnishes V, J and clone size, whereas the DNA furnished D and trimming. Here the sample has over 200,000 clones; roughly nine tenths occur a single time. 0.65% to 0.85% of the sample comes from the top ten.

The sample comprised peripheral blood. In this chain, TRBV6-4 is recombined with TRBJ1-2; the D gene identity is not certain. The sequence was collected from a man aged 35 to 55 with acute or convalescent COVID-19. CDR3 protein: CASRAGSGGYTF. The nucleotide sequence reads as follows: TGTGCCAGCCGGGCGGGGTCGGGAGGCTACACCTTC.